Listed here is a single T cell receptor (beta chain). In the original processing: It was from reference gene primer amplification that nucleated cell counts were estimated. Sequencing was performed with immunoSEQ multiplex PCR; in TCRdb, only in-frame clones are kept and a portion is missing. V, J and clone size are taken as reported in that table, and D and trimming were inferred from the DNA itself. The sample lists around 300,000 clones, about 90% occurring once. The entry originates in a study of blood T cell repertoires in COVID-19. About the study: Samples taken during acute and convalescent COVID-19 were collected in the United States, Italy and Spain. T cells, B-cell-depleted T cells, or PBMCs supplied cDNA or gDNA.

CDR1 and CDR2 from the germline V gene are LGHDT and YNNKEL (reference sequence). Losses at the gene ends were 4 bases for V and 2 bases for J; bases not matched to a gene: 7. This CDR3 has 15 residues. The sample consisted of peripheral blood. The receptor's source is a woman in her twenties or thirties with COVID-19, enrolled during active disease. J is TRBJ1-2 and V is TRBV3-1 (or the pseudogene TRBV3-2), with TRBD1 matching over 7 bases. CDR3 nucleotide sequence: TGTGCCAGCAGCCCACGGAGGGGGCGCAACTATGGCTACACCTTC. Encoded protein: CASSPRRGRNYGYTF.